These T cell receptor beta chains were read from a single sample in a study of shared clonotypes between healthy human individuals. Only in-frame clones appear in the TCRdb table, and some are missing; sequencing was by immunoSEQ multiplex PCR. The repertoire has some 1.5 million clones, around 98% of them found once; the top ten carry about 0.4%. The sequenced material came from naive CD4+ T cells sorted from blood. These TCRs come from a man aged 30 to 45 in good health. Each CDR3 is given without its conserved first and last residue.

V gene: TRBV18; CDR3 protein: ASTVSGTDYGYT
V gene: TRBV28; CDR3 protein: ASSLNLRTSGSLLEQY
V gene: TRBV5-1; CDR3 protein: ASSLDAPTVGTDTQY
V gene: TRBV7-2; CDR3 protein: ASLWAGIKGGYT
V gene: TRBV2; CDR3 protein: ASSEYVGQWVGEQY
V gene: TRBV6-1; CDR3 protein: ASRVGRLNTEAF
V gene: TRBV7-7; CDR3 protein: ASERQEGTQY
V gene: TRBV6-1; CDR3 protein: ASTPGGALTEAF
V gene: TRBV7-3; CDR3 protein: ASSLGSGELF
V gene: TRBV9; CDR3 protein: ASSVGGSTDTQY
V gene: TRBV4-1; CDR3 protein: ASSQATGIIYGYT
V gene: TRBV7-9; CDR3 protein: ASSSRTSGSGAYNEQF
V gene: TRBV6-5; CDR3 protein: ASRRQGGTEAF
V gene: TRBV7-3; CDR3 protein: ASSLMGQGETQY
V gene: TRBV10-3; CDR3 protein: AISESQLRTKDNEQF
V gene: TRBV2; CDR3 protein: ASTVTSGTSTKTQY
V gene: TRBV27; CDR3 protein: ASSANRLAGQGETQY
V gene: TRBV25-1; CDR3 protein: ASSGSPPGLTYEQY
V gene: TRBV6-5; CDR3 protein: ASRSGGAISYEQY
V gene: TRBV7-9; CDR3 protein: ASSSDGRASWQY
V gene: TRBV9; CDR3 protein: ASSVAGRSYEQY
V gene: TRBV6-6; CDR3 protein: ASSYSGQGLGYT
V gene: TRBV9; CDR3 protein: ASSAQGGAYGYT